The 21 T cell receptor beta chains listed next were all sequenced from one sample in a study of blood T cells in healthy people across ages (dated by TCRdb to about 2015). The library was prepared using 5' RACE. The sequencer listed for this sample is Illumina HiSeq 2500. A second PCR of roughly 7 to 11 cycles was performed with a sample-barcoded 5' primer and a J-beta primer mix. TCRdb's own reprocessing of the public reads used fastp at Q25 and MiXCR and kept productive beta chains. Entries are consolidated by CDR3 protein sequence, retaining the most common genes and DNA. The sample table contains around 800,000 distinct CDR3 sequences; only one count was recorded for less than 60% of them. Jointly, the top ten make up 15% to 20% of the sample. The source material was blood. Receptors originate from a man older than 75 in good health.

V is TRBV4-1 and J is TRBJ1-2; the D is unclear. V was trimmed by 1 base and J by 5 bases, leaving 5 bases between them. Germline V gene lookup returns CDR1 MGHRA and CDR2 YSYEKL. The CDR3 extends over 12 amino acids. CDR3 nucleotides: TGCGCCAGCAGCCAAGCCGAGTATGGCTACACCTTC. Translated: CASSQAEYGYTF.

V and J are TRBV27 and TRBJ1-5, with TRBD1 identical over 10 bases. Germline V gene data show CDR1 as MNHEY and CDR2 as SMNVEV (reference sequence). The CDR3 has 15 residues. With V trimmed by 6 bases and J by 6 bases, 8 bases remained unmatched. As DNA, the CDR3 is TGTGCCAGCAGCGCTGACAGGGGGCTTGGTCAGCCCCAGCATTTT. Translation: CASSADRGLGQPQHF.

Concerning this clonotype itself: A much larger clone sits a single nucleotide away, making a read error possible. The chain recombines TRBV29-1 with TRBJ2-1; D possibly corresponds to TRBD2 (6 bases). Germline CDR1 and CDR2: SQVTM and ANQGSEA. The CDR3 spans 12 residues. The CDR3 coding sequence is TGCAGCGTTGGGGAGGCCTACAATGGGCAGTTCTTC. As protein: CSVGEAYNGQFF.

CDR3 residues: CASSLGETSGRMNNEQFF. DNA for the CDR3: TGTGCCAGCAGCTTAGGCGAGACTAGCGGGAGAATGAACAATGAGCAGTTCTTC. The chain recombines TRBV7-2 with TRBJ2-1; 12 bases line up with TRBD2. J lost 5 bases, V lost 1 base, and 9 bases had no gene match. The CDR3 spans 18 residues. Germline CDR1 and CDR2: SGHTA and FQGNSA. The full variable domain, in which reference TRBV7-2 and TRBJ2-1 provide the parts outside the CDR3, is GAGVSQSPSNKVTEKGKDVELRCDPISGHTALYWYRQSLGQGLEFLIYFQGNSAPDKSGLPSDRFSAERTGGSVSTLTIQRTQQEDSAVYLCASSLGETSGRMNNEQFFGPGTRLTVL.

Here the CDR3 DNA reads TGTGCCAGCAGCTCCTCGGGACGCCGCCTAATTTACGAGCAGTACTTC. Protein product: CASSSSGRRLIYEQYF. V gene TRBV5-6 combines with J gene TRBJ2-7; TRBD1 or TRBD2 may be the D gene (5 bases each). Per germline, CDR1 SGHDT and CDR2 YYEEEE. V was pared by 3 bases and J by 4 bases, with 20 bases between. The CDR3 covers 16 residues. Looking up the rest from reference TRBV5-6 and TRBJ2-7 gives the full variable domain: DAGVTQSPTHLIKTRGQQVTLRCSPKSGHDTVSWYQQALGQGPQFIFQYYEEEERQRGNFPDRFSGHQFPNYSSELNVNALLLGDSALYLCASSSSGRRLIYEQYFGPGTRLTVT.

The CDR3 DNA follows: TGTGCCAGCAGCCAAATACCGGGACAGGGGAACGAGCAGTACTTC. Translated, it gives CASSQIPGQGNEQYF. This rearrangement joins TRBV12-3 or TRBV12-4 to TRBJ2-7, with TRBD1 matching over 10 bases. V gave up 6 bases and J gave up 5 bases; unmatched junction bases: 10. The CDR3 runs to 15 residues.

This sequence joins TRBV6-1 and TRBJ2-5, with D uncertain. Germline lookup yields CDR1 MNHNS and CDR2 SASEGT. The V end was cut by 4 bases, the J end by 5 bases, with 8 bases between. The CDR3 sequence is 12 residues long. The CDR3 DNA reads TGTGCCAGCAGTGTAGGGTCGGAGACCCAGTACTTC. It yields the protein CASSVGSETQYF.

This CDR3 reads CAWEQGGPYEQYF. The CDR3 nucleotides read TGTGCCTGGGAACAGGGGGGTCCTTACGAGCAGTACTTC. V and J are TRBV30 and TRBJ2-7, with 8 bases identical to TRBD1. Germline loops: CDR1 GTSNPN, CDR2 SVGIG (reference sequence). V trimming: 5 bases; J trimming: 4 bases; junction bases outside the gene matches: 7. The CDR3 is 13 amino acids.

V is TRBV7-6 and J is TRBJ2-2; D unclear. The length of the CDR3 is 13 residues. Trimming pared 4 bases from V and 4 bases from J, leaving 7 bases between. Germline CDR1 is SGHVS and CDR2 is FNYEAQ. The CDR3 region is CASSSDPTGELFF. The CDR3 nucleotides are TGTGCCAGCAGCTCCGACCCCACCGGGGAGCTGTTTTTT.

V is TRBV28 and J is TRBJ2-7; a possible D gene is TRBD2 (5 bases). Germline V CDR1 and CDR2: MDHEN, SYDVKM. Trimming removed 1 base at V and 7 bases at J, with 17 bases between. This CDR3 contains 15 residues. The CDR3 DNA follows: TGTGCCAGCAGTTTATTACCGGGATTCAACAATGAGCAGTACTTC. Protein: CASSLLPGFNNEQYF.

Written as DNA, the CDR3 is TGTGCCAGCAGCCAAGTTGGCAGCACCAATGAGCAGTTCTTC. Protein: CASSQVGSTNEQFF. The chain uses TRBV3-1 and TRBJ2-1; D remains unclear. V was cut by 1 base and J by 6 bases, with 10 bases left in between. CDR1 is LGHDT, CDR2 YNNKEL, per germline (reference sequence). The CDR3 contains 14 residues.

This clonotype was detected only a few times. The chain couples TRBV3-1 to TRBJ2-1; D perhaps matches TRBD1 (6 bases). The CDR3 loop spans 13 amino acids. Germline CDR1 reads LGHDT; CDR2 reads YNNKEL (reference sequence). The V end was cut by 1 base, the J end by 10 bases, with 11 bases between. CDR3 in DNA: TGTGCCAGCAGCCAAGTAGGAAGGGGGGAGCAGTTCTTC. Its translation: CASSQVGRGEQFF.

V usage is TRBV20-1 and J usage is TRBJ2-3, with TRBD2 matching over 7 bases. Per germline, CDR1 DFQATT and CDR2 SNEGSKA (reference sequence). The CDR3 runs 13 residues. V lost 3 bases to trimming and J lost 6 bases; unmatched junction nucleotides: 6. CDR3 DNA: TGCAGTGCTAGTCTAGCGGAGGGGGATACGCAGTATTTT. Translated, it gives CSASLAEGDTQYF.

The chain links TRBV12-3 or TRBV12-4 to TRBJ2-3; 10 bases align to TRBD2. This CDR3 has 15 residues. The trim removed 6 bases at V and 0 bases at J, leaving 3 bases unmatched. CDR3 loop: CASRLTSGSTDTQYF. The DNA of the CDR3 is TGTGCCAGCAGGTTGACTAGCGGGAGCACAGATACGCAGTATTTT.

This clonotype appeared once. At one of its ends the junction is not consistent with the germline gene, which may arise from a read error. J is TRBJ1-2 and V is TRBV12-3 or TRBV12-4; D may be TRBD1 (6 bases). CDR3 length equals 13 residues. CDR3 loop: CAASRGENYGDTF. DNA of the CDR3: TGTGCAGCAAGCAGGGGAGAGAACTATGGCGACACCTTC.

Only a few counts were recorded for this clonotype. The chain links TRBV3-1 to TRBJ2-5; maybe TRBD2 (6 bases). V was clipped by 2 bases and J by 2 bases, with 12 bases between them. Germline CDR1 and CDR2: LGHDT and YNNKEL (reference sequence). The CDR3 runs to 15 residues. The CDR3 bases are TGTGCCAGCAGCCAAATAGGGACTTCACAAGAGACCCAGTACTTC. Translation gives CASSQIGTSQETQYF.

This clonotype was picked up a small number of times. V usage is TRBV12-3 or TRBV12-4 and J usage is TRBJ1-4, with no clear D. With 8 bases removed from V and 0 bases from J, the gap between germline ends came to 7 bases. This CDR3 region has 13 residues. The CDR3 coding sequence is TGTGCCAGCGACTCTGCAACTAATGAAAAACTGTTTTTT. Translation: CASDSATNEKLFF.

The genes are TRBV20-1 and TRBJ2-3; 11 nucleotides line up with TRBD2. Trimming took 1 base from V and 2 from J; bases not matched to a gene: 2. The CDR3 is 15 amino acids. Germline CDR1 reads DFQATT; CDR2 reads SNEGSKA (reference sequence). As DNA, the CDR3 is TGCAGTGCTAGAGCGACTAGCGGGATCACAGATACGCAGTATTTT. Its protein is CSARATSGITDTQYF.

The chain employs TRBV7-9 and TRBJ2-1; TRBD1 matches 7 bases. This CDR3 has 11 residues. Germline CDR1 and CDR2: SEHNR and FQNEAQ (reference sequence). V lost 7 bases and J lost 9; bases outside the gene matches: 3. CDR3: CASNDRAEQFF. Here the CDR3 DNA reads TGTGCCAGCAACGACAGGGCTGAGCAGTTCTTC.

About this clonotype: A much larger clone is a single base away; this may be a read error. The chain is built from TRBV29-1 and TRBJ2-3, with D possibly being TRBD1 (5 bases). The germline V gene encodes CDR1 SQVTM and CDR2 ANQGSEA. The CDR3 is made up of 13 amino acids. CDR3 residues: CSGASAATDTPYF. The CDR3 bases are TGCAGCGGCGCGAGTGCTGCGACAGATACGCCGTATTTT.

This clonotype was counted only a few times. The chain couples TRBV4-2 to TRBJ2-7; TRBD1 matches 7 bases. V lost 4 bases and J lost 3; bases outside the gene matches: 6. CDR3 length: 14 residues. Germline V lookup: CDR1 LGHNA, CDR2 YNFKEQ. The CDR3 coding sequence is TGTGCCAGCAGCCCGATGACAGGGAACTACGAGCAGTACTTC. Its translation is CASSPMTGNYEQYF.